This is a list of T cell receptor beta chains from one sample in a study of blood T cell repertoires in COVID-19. Measured with immunoSEQ multiplex PCR; TCRdb has only the in-frame clones, and not every one. The sample lists roughly 250,000 clones, more than 65% occurring once. The material sequenced was peripheral blood. The receptors were gathered from a person aged 70 to 85 with COVID-19, enrolled during active disease. The CDR3 runs from the conserved cysteine through the conserved F or W. The D gene is left open where the match is weak. Rows may omit the clone size; those that give it use once, few, many or a size class.

V gene	J gene	D gene	clone size	CDR3 DNA	CDR3 protein
TRBV7-2	TRBJ2-1	TRBD1	-	TGTGCCAGCAGCTACCCCGGGACAGGGTACAATGAGCAGTTCTTC	CASSYPGTGYNEQFF
TRBV30	TRBJ2-7	TRBD2	once	TGTGCCTGGAATGCGGGAGGGCTTGGCGAGCAGTACTTC	CAWNAGGLGEQYF
TRBV5-6	TRBJ1-2	-	-	TGTGCCAGCAGCCGGCTGAGTGTGGCAGGGGCGAACTATGGCTACACCTTC	CASSRLSVAGANYGYTF
TRBV6-6	TRBJ1-4	-	-	TGTGCCAGCAGTTATGAACCCGGTCACGAAAAACTGTTTTTT	CASSYEPGHEKLFF
TRBV28	TRBJ1-1	-	once	TGTGCCAGCACGGGGGGCTGGAGGACTGAAGCTTTCTTT	CASTGGWRTEAFF
TRBV11-1	TRBJ2-7	-	-	TGTGCCAGCAGCTTAGAGGCTAGTAGTCTTGGGCAGTACTTC	CASSLEASSLGQYF
TRBV28	TRBJ2-7	-	-	TGTGCCAGCAGTTCGCCGCCTTCAGGGCGAAGCCACGAGCAGTACTTC	CASSSPPSGRSHEQYF
TRBV4-3	TRBJ2-2	-	-	TGCGCCAGCAGCCAAGATGTCCTGACCGGGGAGCTGTTTTTT	CASSQDVLTGELFF
TRBV7-3	TRBJ1-3	TRBD1	-	TGTGCCAGCAGCTCCGCAGGGGGCCCTGGAAACACCATATATTTT	CASSSAGGPGNTIYF
TRBV6-6	TRBJ2-7	TRBD1	-	TGTGCCAGCAGTTACTCGACAGGGGGATACGAGCAGTACTTC	CASSYSTGGYEQYF
TRBV5-5	TRBJ1-5	-	-	TGTGCCAGCAGCTTGATCAACAATCAGCCCCAGCATTTT	CASSLINNQPQHF
TRBV7-9	TRBJ1-1	-	-	TGTGCCAGCAACCCCGGCGGGAACACTGAAGCTTTCTTT	CASNPGGNTEAFF
TRBV4-3	TRBJ2-3	TRBD2	-	TGCGCCAGCAGCCAAGGGACTAGCGGAATGACGCAGTATTTT	CASSQGTSGMTQYF
TRBV15	TRBJ2-3	TRBD1	-	TGTGCCACCAGCAGGACAGGGGTTGGGGGTACGCAGTATTTT	CATSRTGVGGTQYF
TRBV29-1	TRBJ2-3	-	-	TGCAGTGTCTCAGGGAGGAGCACAGATACGCAGTATTTT	CSVSGRSTDTQYF
TRBV5-4	TRBJ2-3	TRBD1	-	TGTGCCAGCAGCTCGTCGACAGGGATCGTCACAGATACGCAGTATTTT	CASSSSTGIVTDTQYF
TRBV24-1	TRBJ2-2	-	-	TGTGCCACCAGTCAGTCGCGGGCCAACACCGGGGAGCTGTTTTTT	CATSQSRANTGELFF
TRBV10-1	TRBJ2-7	-	-	TGCGCCGGCTACCTGTCAACAGCTCCTGACGTGAGGTACTTC	CAGYLSTAPDVRYF
TRBV19	TRBJ2-2	-	-	TGTGCCAGTAGTATACTAGTTAACACCGGGGAGCTGTTTTTT	CASSILVNTGELFF
TRBV11-3	TRBJ2-1	-	few	TGTGCCAGCAGCGGTAGAAGCAATGAGCAGTTCTTC	CASSGRSNEQFF
TRBV5-4	TRBJ1-4	TRBD1	-	TGTGCCAGCAGCTTGGGGTCCAGGGGGAAACTGTTTTTT	CASSLGSRGKLFF
TRBV5-5	TRBJ1-4	-	-	TGTGCCAGCAGCCCTAGAGTTAATGAAAAACTGTTTTTT	CASSPRVNEKLFF
TRBV11-2	TRBJ2-7	TRBD2	few	TGTGCCAGCAGCCTCCGGCCGGGACTAGTTATCCACGAGCAGTACTTC	CASSLRPGLVIHEQYF
TRBV29-1	TRBJ1-6	-	-	TGCAGCGTTGGCACACATATTAATTCACCCCTCCACTTT	CSVGTHINSPLHF
TRBV5-5	TRBJ2-3	TRBD2	-	TGTGCCAGCAGCGTATCTCTATTAGCGGGGTTATGGGATACGCAGTATTTT	CASSVSLLAGLWDTQYF
TRBV30	TRBJ2-5	TRBD2	once	TGTGCCTGGAGTTTAGGGATGGCTAGCGGGGGGATGGAGACCCAGTACTTC	CAWSLGMASGGMETQYF
TRBV9	TRBJ2-5	-	-	TGTGCCAGCAGCGCCCGCGGGGAGACCCAGTACTTC	CASSARGETQYF
TRBV11-2	TRBJ1-4	-	-	TGTGCCAGCAGCTTTTCACAGGGATCCAATGAAAAACTGTTTTTT	CASSFSQGSNEKLFF
TRBV11-2	TRBJ2-3	TRBD1	few	TGTGCCAGCAGCTCGGGAACGGGACAGGGGAGCACAGATACGCAGTATTTT	CASSSGTGQGSTDTQYF
TRBV27	TRBJ1-4	TRBD1	few	TGTGCCAGCAAACAACAGACAGGGCTGGGGGAAAAACTGTTTTTT	CASKQQTGLGEKLFF
TRBV30	TRBJ1-3	-	-	TGTGCCTGGAGTGCTACCACATCAGGTGGAAACACCATATATTTT	CAWSATTSGGNTIYF
TRBV28	TRBJ2-4	-	-	TGTGCCAGTAGCACAGGTGGCAAAAACATTCAGTACTTC	CASSTGGKNIQYF
TRBV5-5	TRBJ1-5	TRBD1	-	TGTGCCAGCAGCTCGGGACAGGGCAATCAGCCCCAGCATTTT	CASSSGQGNQPQHF
TRBV2	TRBJ1-4	TRBD1	-	TGTGCCAGCAGTTTCGACAGGGGGGTTAATGAAAAACTGTTTTTT	CASSFDRGVNEKLFF
TRBV10-3	TRBJ2-1	-	-	TGTGCCATCAGTTCCGGACTCAACAATGAGCAGTTCTTC	CAISSGLNNEQFF
TRBV6-4	TRBJ2-7	TRBD1	-	TGTGCCAGCAGTGAAGCTCCGACAGGGAGCTCCTACGAGCAGTACTTC	CASSEAPTGSSYEQYF
TRBV2	TRBJ1-6	TRBD1	-	TGTGCCAGCAGCATAGCGTCCGGGACAGTTGGTTCACCCCTCCACTTT	CASSIASGTVGSPLHF
TRBV7-9	TRBJ2-5	TRBD2	few	TGTGCCAGCAGCTCCAGACTAGCAGCGCAAGAGACCCAGTACTTC	CASSSRLAAQETQYF
TRBV7-2	TRBJ1-1	-	-	TGTGCCAGCAGCTTAGACAGGGTTACTGAAGCTTTCTTT	CASSLDRVTEAFF
TRBV27	TRBJ2-5	TRBD1	-	TGTGCCAGCAGTCCCCGACAGGGCCAAGAGACCCAGTACTTC	CASSPRQGQETQYF